The 28 T cell receptor beta chains given below trace back to one sample, sequenced in a study of early T cells in non-severe SARS-CoV-2 infection. One entry per CDR3 protein, called by TCRdb with MiXCR from the 5' RACE reads. The table lists approximately 77,000 distinct CDR3 sequences, about 12% of them singletons. The sequencing used whole blood, collected at baseline. The receptors here all came from an adult who was a healthcare worker with PCR-confirmed SARS-CoV-2 infection or an uninfected control (not recorded which). The donor label of this sample is uncertain.

In this sample, this clonotype turned up many times. Germline and junction disagree at one end, which may indicate a read error. The CDR3 nucleotides are TGTGCCAGCAGCTTAGGGACGGGACCTCAAGAGACCCAGTACTTC. Its protein product is CASSLGTGPQETQYF. This sequence joins TRBV12-3 or TRBV12-4 and TRBJ2-5, with D possibly being TRBD1 or TRBD2 (5 bases each). The CDR3 extends over 15 amino acids.

This clonotype was detected a few times. The genes are TRBV6-5 and TRBJ1-1, with 7 positions matching TRBD1. The V gene end was trimmed by 0 bases and the J gene end by 7 bases; junction bases not matched to a gene: 8. The CDR3 consists of 15 residues. The V gene's germline CDR1 is MNHEY and CDR2 SVGAGI. CDR3 sequence reads: CASSYSDDRADEAFF. The DNA of the CDR3 is TGTGCCAGCAGTTACTCCGACGACAGGGCCGATGAAGCTTTCTTT.

V usage is TRBV20-1 and J usage is TRBJ2-5; the match to TRBD2 covers 10 bases. V lost 1 base and J lost 2; bases outside the gene matches: 16. Germline assignment: CDR1 DFQATT and CDR2 SNEGSKA (reference sequence). The CDR3 is 19 amino acids. In DNA form, the CDR3 reads TGCAGTGCTAGAGCTGACAGGTTTAGCGGGAGGCCGGGACAAGAGACCCAGTACTTC. As protein: CSARADRFSGRPGQETQYF.

There are a few counts of this clonotype. The chain couples TRBV18 to TRBJ2-5, with TRBD2 matching over 8 bases. The germline V gene has CDR1 KGHSH and CDR2 LQKENI. The CDR3 has 13 amino acids. V trimming: 4 bases; J trimming: 5 bases; junction bases outside the gene matches: 3. The CDR3 nucleotides read TGTGCCAGCTCACGAGCGGGAGAGGAGACCCAGTACTTC. This translates into CASSRAGEETQYF.

Worth noting for this clonotype: This may arise from a read error, as a much more abundant clone is one base away. This chain links TRBV27 with TRBJ1-6; D might be TRBD1 (5 bases). Trimming cost V 3 bases and J 7 bases, with 10 bases left between them. Germline V CDR1 and CDR2: MNHEY, SMNVEV (reference sequence). The CDR3 sequence is 14 residues long. The CDR3 sequence is CASSLPGDNSPLHF. The CDR3 DNA is TGTGCCAGCAGTTTGCCCGGGGACAATTCACCCCTCCACTTT.

The chain uses TRBV11-3 and TRBJ2-6; possible D gene TRBD1, 6 bases. Per germline, CDR1 SGHNT and CDR2 YENEEA. Trimming left V 5 bases short and J 1 base short, with 12 bases between. CDR3 size: 16 residues. The CDR3 here is CASSDRHLSGANVLTF. CDR3 coding DNA: TGTGCCAGCAGCGACAGGCACTTATCTGGGGCCAACGTCCTGACTTTC.

The chain recombines TRBV12-3 or TRBV12-4 with TRBJ1-1, with D possibly matching TRBD1 (5 bases). The V end was cut by 6 bases, the J end by 0 bases, with 11 bases between. The CDR3 is 14 amino acids. CDR3 sequence reads: CASRRGRMNTEAFF. The DNA for the CDR3 is TGTGCCAGCAGGCGGGGACGGATGAACACTGAAGCTTTCTTT.

This clonotype was seen a few times. This chain connects TRBV18 to TRBJ1-1; 11 bases map to TRBD1. Trimming took 5 bases from V and 5 from J; bases not matched to a gene: 10. Germline CDR1 reads KGHSH; CDR2 reads LQKENI. The CDR3 consists of 16 residues. The CDR3 loop is CASSSGTGGPGTEAFF. The CDR3 DNA reads TGTGCCAGCTCATCCGGGACAGGGGGTCCGGGGACTGAAGCTTTCTTT.

This clonotype was detected many times. The chain has TRBV2 and TRBJ1-2; 9 positions agree with TRBD1. V lost 6 bases, J lost 4 bases, and 6 bases stayed unmatched. This CDR3 spans 14 amino acids. Per germline, CDR1 SNHLY and CDR2 FYNNEI. The CDR3 nucleotides are TGTGCCAGCAGCCCGGGACAGGGCGTCTATGGCTACACCTTC. Translating gives CASSPGQGVYGYTF.

This clonotype was detected only a few times. The CDR3 DNA follows: TGCGCCAGCAGGGGAATGGGACTAGCGGGGAGCACAGATACGCAGTATTTT. It translates to CASRGMGLAGSTDTQYF. This chain links TRBV5-1 with TRBJ2-3; 13 bases agree with TRBD2. V gave up 5 bases and J gave up 0 bases; unmatched junction bases: 6. CDR3 length: 17 residues. The germline gives CDR1 SGHRS, CDR2 YFSETQ.

This clonotype appeared a few times. The V and J genes are TRBV18 and TRBJ2-3; D is unclear. The V gene lost 6 bases and the J gene lost 4 bases, with 5 bases spanning the gap. The V gene's germline CDR1 is KGHSH and CDR2 LQKENI. This CDR3 is built from 11 residues. As DNA, the CDR3 is TGTGCCAGCTCCGAGGCAGATACGCAGTATTTT. Its translation: CASSEADTQYF.

This chain uses TRBV5-6 with TRBJ2-2; tentatively, D is TRBD1 (5 bases). There are 16 residues in the CDR3. Trimming stripped 4 bases from V and 5 bases from J, with 18 bases between. Germline CDR1 reads SGHDT; CDR2 reads YYEEEE. The CDR3 bases are TGTGCCAGCAGCCAAATCCCAGCAGGGTCGACCGGGGAGCTGTTTTTT. This translates into CASSQIPAGSTGELFF.

This clonotype was recorded at least ten times. The V gene is TRBV18, the J gene TRBJ2-5; weak D call: TRBD2 (5 bases). The CDR3 length is 13 residues. CDR1 and CDR2 from the germline V gene are KGHSH and LQKENI. V gave up 5 bases and J gave up 5 bases, with 12 bases separating them. In nucleotides, the CDR3 is TGTGCCAGCTCAGCGTCTAGAGGGGAGACCCAGTACTTC. Protein: CASSASRGETQYF.

In this sample, this clonotype turned up many times. The chain employs TRBV7-3 and TRBJ2-3; D perhaps matches TRBD2 (5 bases). CDR1 SGHTA and CDR2 FQGTGA come from the germline V gene. The V end was cut by 2 bases, the J end by 1 base, with 13 bases between. This CDR3 has 16 amino acids. The CDR3 region is CASSLGVEARTDTQYF. In DNA form, the CDR3 reads TGTGCCAGCAGCTTAGGTGTGGAGGCCCGCACAGATACGCAGTATTTT.

This chain joins TRBV6-6 and TRBJ2-3; D is possibly TRBD2 (5 bases). Germline V CDR1 and CDR2: MNHNY, SVGAGI (reference sequence). The CDR3 runs to 15 residues. Between the trimmed V and J ends, which lost 8 bases and 4 bases, there was a span of 19 bases. CDR3 protein: CASGQLVLIADTQYF. The CDR3 DNA is TGTGCCAGCGGCCAACTAGTCTTAATCGCAGATACGCAGTATTTT.

This clonotype showed up just once. This chain uses TRBV11-3 with TRBJ2-7; D possibly corresponds to TRBD2 (6 bases). The CDR3 has 16 residues. Germline V CDR1 and CDR2: SGHNT, YENEEA. Trimming took 7 bases from V and 2 from J, leaving 21 bases between them. The CDR3 loop is CASTSKRGGAPYEQYF. CDR3 DNA sequence: TGTGCCAGCACCTCCAAACGCGGCGGGGCTCCCTACGAGCAGTACTTC.

This clonotype was found a few times. The rearrangement links TRBV20-1 to TRBJ2-3; D not resolved. In germline, CDR1 is DFQATT, CDR2 SNEGSKA (reference sequence). The CDR3 is 12 residues long. Trimming removed 3 bases at V and 4 bases at J, with 8 bases between. This CDR3 reads CSASFTPDTQYF. The CDR3 bases are TGCAGTGCTAGCTTTACCCCAGATACGCAGTATTTT.

This clonotype has a count of ten or more. V usage is TRBV11-2 and J usage is TRBJ2-2; 7 positions match TRBD2. The length of the CDR3 is 15 residues. With V trimmed by 3 bases and J by 4 bases, 5 bases remained unmatched. Germline CDR1 SGHAT, CDR2 FQNNGV. The CDR3 loop reads CASSLSGVVTGELFF. The CDR3 region has the DNA TGTGCCAGCAGCTTGAGCGGGGTCGTCACCGGGGAGCTGTTTTTT.

This clonotype was recorded at least ten times. The chain has TRBV2 and TRBJ1-2; TRBD1 matches at 8 bases. CDR3 length: 13 residues. The germline gives CDR1 SNHLY, CDR2 FYNNEI. V shed 4 bases and J 7 bases; nucleotides not matched to a gene: 5. CDR3 nucleotides: TGTGCCAGCAGTGGAGGACAGGGTGGTGGCTACACCTTC. It codes for CASSGGQGGGYTF.

This chain links TRBV20-1 with TRBJ2-7, with 7 bases matching TRBD1. The germline V gene encodes CDR1 DFQATT and CDR2 SNEGSKA (reference sequence). V trimming: 7 bases; J trimming: 0 bases; junction bases outside the gene matches: 6. The CDR3 is 13 residues long. The CDR3 DNA follows: TGCAGTGGCGAGAGGGACAGCTCCTACGAGCAGTACTTC. Its protein product is CSGERDSSYEQYF.

By share, this clonotype counts as medium-sized (0.01 to 0.1%). This sequence joins TRBV19 and TRBJ2-3; the match to TRBD2 covers 8 bases. Per germline, CDR1 LNHDA and CDR2 SQIVND (reference sequence). This CDR3 has 15 residues. The V gene end was trimmed by 6 bases and the J gene end by 0 bases; junction bases not matched to a gene: 5. CDR3: CASRGLASSTDTQYF. The CDR3 DNA reads as TGTGCCAGTAGAGGACTAGCCTCTAGCACAGATACGCAGTATTTT.

This clonotype was observed a handful of times. The rearrangement links TRBV7-9 to TRBJ2-4; TRBD2 agrees at 12 bases. The CDR3 length is 17 residues. Germline lookup yields CDR1 SEHNR and CDR2 FQNEAQ (reference sequence). V lost 4 bases and J lost 8; bases outside the gene matches: 12. CDR3 nucleotides: TGTGCCAGCAGCTGCCCTAGCGGGAGGGCCGAGTTGCACATTCAGTACTTC. Its translation: CASSCPSGRAELHIQYF.

In this sample, this clonotype turned up a few times. The chain couples TRBV24-1 to TRBJ2-3; the D gene is possibly TRBD2 (6 bases). The CDR3 runs 14 residues. Trimming cost V 4 bases and J 3 bases, with 10 bases left between them. Germline assignment: CDR1 KGHDR and CDR2 SFDVKD. CDR3 nucleotides: TGTGCCACCAGTGACCCGGGGGAGACAGATACGCAGTATTTT. Encoded protein: CATSDPGETDTQYF.

This clonotype was seen at least ten times. The J gene is TRBJ1-6, the V gene TRBV7-9, with D possibly matching TRBD1 (6 bases). Germline CDR1 SEHNR, CDR2 FQNEAQ (reference sequence). This CDR3 contains 18 residues. The V end was cut by 1 base, the J end by 0 bases, with 13 bases between. The CDR3 region is CASSLGRGPPSYNSPLHF. In DNA, the CDR3 is TGTGCCAGCAGCTTAGGTCGGGGGCCTCCCTCCTATAATTCACCCCTCCACTTT.

This sequence joins TRBV7-3 and TRBJ2-1, with D possibly matching TRBD2 (6 bases). The CDR3 is 14 amino acids. Trimming cost V 5 bases and J 7 bases, with 15 bases left between them. Germline CDR1 is SGHTA and CDR2 is FQGTGA. The CDR3 sequence: CASSPSTSLNEQFF. CDR3 bases: TGTGCCAGCAGCCCCTCGACTAGTTTGAATGAGCAGTTCTTC.

The chain has TRBV29-1 and TRBJ2-7, with 7 positions matching TRBD2. From germline, CDR1 is SQVTM and CDR2 ANQGSEA. Unmatched junction bases numbered 13, after V lost 8 bases and J lost 3 bases. The CDR3 runs to 14 residues. The DNA for the CDR3 is TGCAGCCCCCCCAGGGAGGGGAATAACTACGAGCAGTACTTC. The encoded protein is CSPPREGNNYEQYF.

The sample holds many counts of this clonotype. This chain uses TRBV5-1 with TRBJ2-6; TRBD1 aligns across 7 bases. The CDR3 length is 15 residues. The V gene's germline CDR1 is SGHRS and CDR2 YFSETQ. J was trimmed by 2 bases and V by 4 bases; bases with no gene match: 3. The CDR3 nucleotides are TGCGCCAGCAGCGATGACAGGGCTGGGGCCAACGTCCTGACTTTC. Translating gives CASSDDRAGANVLTF.

This clonotype was found a few times. The V and J genes are TRBV7-6 and TRBJ2-1, with D unclear. V lost 5 bases and J lost 9, with 11 bases in between. This CDR3 contains 12 residues. Germline lookup yields CDR1 SGHVS and CDR2 FNYEAQ. CDR3 DNA: TGTGCCAGCAGCCCGATGGTTGGTGAGCAGTTCTTC. It codes for CASSPMVGEQFF.